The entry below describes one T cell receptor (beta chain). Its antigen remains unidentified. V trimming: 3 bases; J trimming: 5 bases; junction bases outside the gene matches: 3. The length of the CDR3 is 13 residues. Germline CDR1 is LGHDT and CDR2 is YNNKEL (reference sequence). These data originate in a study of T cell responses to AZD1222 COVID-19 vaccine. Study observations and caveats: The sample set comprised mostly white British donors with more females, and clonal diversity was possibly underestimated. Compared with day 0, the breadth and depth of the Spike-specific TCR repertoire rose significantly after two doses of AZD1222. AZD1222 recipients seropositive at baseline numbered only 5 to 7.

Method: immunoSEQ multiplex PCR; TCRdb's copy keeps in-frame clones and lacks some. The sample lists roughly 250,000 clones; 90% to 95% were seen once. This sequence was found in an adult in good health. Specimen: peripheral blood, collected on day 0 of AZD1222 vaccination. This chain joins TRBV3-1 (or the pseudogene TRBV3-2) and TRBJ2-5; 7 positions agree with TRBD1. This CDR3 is CASSQVRGETQYF. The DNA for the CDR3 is TGTGCCAGCAGCCAGGTCAGGGGGGAGACCCAGTACTTC.